This T cell receptor beta chain was recovered during a study of blood T cell repertoires in COVID-19. Per the authors' pipeline: Amplification with reference gene primers provided the estimates of nucleated cell counts. Produced via immunoSEQ multiplex PCR; TCRdb's table is partial and in-frame only. Clonal size and the V and J genes are those of that table, whereas D and trimming came from the DNA. The sample consists of hundreds of thousands of clones, 89% of them appearing once. V gave up 0 bases and J gave up 1 base, with 5 bases separating them. Germline CDR1 and CDR2: ENHRY and SYGVKD. CDR3 length: 14 residues.

The chain combines TRBV10-3 with TRBJ2-3; D is perhaps TRBD1 (5 bases). Sequences were obtained from peripheral blood. The receptor was derived from a man between 18 and 35 years old with COVID-19, enrolled during active disease. The CDR3 protein is CAISESTGTDTQYF. The DNA of the CDR3 is TGTGCCATCAGTGAGTCGACAGGCACAGATACGCAGTATTTT.